The 14 T cell receptor beta chains reported below all come from one sample, sequenced in a study of molecular identifiers for immune sequencing clone quantification. TCRdb reprocessed the PCR reads via MiXCR and lists one record per CDR3 protein. The sample records a few hundred thousand distinct CDR3 sequences, about a quarter being singletons. Sequencing input: naive CD8+ T cells from blood, with Jurkat cell RNA spiked in. Indicated subset: FACS-sorted CD8+CD4-CCR7+CD45RA+ naive T cells. These receptors all stem from a human donor in good health. Some libraries in this study had Jurkat cell RNA spiked in.

This clonotype was observed a handful of times. In DNA, the CDR3 is TGTGCCAGCAGCTTAGACAGGGGTTCTGAAGCTTTCTTT. Amino acid sequence: CASSLDRGSEAFF. V is TRBV11-2 and J is TRBJ1-1; possible D gene TRBD1, 6 bases. Trimming cost V 0 bases and J 6 bases, with 8 bases left between them. Germline V lookup: CDR1 SGHAT, CDR2 FQNNGV. The CDR3 is made up of 13 amino acids. Full variable domain (outside the CDR3, taken from reference TRBV11-2 and TRBJ1-1): EAGVAQSPRYKIIEKRQSVAFWCNPISGHATLYWYQQILGQGPKLLIQFQNNGVVDDSQLPKDRFSAERLKGVDSTLKIQPAKLEDSAVYLCASSLDRGSEAFFGQGTRLTVV.

This chain joins TRBV27 and TRBJ1-5, with unresolved D. The germline V gene has CDR1 MNHEY and CDR2 SMNVEV (reference sequence). The germline V and J ends were trimmed by 9 bases and 2 bases, with 17 bases remaining between them. The CDR3 totals 15 residues. The CDR3 reads CASRVGGVGNQPQHF. DNA for the CDR3: TGTGCCAGTCGTGTTGGTGGGGTAGGCAATCAGCCCCAGCATTTT.

This clonotype turned up a few times. This chain joins TRBV18 and TRBJ2-4; D perhaps matches TRBD1 (7 bases). Per germline, CDR1 KGHSH and CDR2 LQKENI. With 0 bases removed from V and 1 base from J, the gap between germline ends came to 10 bases. CDR3 length equals 16 residues. CDR3 residues: CASSPPEGAAKNIQYF. The CDR3 nucleotides are TGTGCCAGCTCACCACCGGAGGGGGCGGCCAAAAACATTCAGTACTTC.

This clonotype was seen at least ten times. The chain is built from TRBV5-6 and TRBJ1-6; TRBD1 is a possible D gene (5 bases). This CDR3 comprises 14 residues. From germline, CDR1 is SGHDT and CDR2 YYEEEE. Trimming left V 0 bases short and J 8 bases short, with 9 bases between. CDR3 residues: CASSLGDSYSPLHF. As DNA, the CDR3 is TGTGCCAGCAGCTTGGGAGACAGCTATTCACCCCTCCACTTT.

The chain couples TRBV25-1 to TRBJ2-6; D is possibly TRBD2 (6 bases). The germline V gene encodes CDR1 MGHDK and CDR2 SYGVNS. V shed 3 bases and J shed 2 bases, with 11 bases lying between them. The length of the CDR3 is 16 residues. The CDR3 region is CASSDPGSTGANVLTF. The CDR3 coding sequence is TGTGCCAGCAGTGACCCCGGGAGTACTGGGGCCAACGTCCTGACTTTC.

This chain uses TRBV14 with TRBJ2-2; tentative D call: TRBD2 (5 bases). V dropped 8 bases and J dropped 1 base, with 8 bases sitting between them. The CDR3 covers 13 residues. Germline loops: CDR1 SGHDN, CDR2 FVKESK. The CDR3 region is CASPGLNTGELFF. The CDR3 DNA reads as TGTGCCAGCCCCGGACTGAACACCGGGGAGCTGTTTTTT. The variable domain in full, with the rest retrieved from reference TRBV14 and TRBJ2-2, is EAGVTQFPSHSVIEKGQTVTLRCDPISGHDNLYWYRRVMGKEIKFLLHFVKESKQDESGMPNNRFLAERTGGTYSTLKVQPAELEDSGVYFCASPGLNTGELFFGEGSRLTVL.

The rearrangement joins TRBV2 to TRBJ1-5; tentative D call: TRBD1 (5 bases). Germline CDR1 and CDR2: SNHLY and FYNNEI. The CDR3 is 13 residues long. Deletions cut 3 bases from V and 3 bases from J, with 6 bases between. CDR3 region: CASSDRVNQPQHF. DNA of the CDR3: TGTGCCAGCAGTGACAGGGTCAATCAGCCCCAGCATTTT.

This clonotype was observed many times. This chain joins TRBV4-3 and TRBJ1-1, with 10 positions matching TRBD1. The CDR3 contains 15 residues. Trimming cost V 3 bases and J 7 bases; bases outside gene matches: 8. The V gene's germline CDR1 is LGHNA and CDR2 YSLEER. The CDR3 spells CASSQGDRGYVEAFF. The CDR3 bases are TGCGCCAGCAGCCAGGGGGACAGGGGATATGTTGAAGCTTTCTTT.

Ten or more counts support this clonotype. V is TRBV21-1 and J is TRBJ2-6; TRBD1, the table's D call, was not compared with the DNA. TRBV21-1 is termed a pseudogene. CDR3 size: 18 residues. The CDR3 nucleotides read TGTGCCAGCACCAAGACAGGGAGTTCCTCCTCTGGGGCCAACGTCCTGACTTTC. This encodes CASTKTGSSSSGANVLTF.

In this sample, this clonotype turned up a few times. The chain is built from TRBV4-1 and TRBJ1-2; a possible D gene is TRBD1 (6 bases). Per the germline V gene, CDR1 is MGHRA and CDR2 is YSYEKL. The CDR3 has 16 amino acids. Trimming took 0 bases from V and 3 from J, leaving 14 bases between them. CDR3 bases: TGCGCCAGCAGCCAAGATGTGCAGGGGCCATACTATGGCTACACCTTC. Translated, it gives CASSQDVQGPYYGYTF.

The chain is built from TRBV3-2 and TRBJ2-5; no check of the table's D call, TRBD1, against the DNA was made. TRBV3-2 counts as a pseudogene. The CDR3 spans 14 residues. CDR3: CASSQQGQPEPTHF. Written as DNA, the CDR3 is TGTGCCAGCAGCCAGCAAGGACAGCCCGAACCGACCCACTTC.

Only a few counts were recorded for this clonotype. This chain joins TRBV7-2 and TRBJ2-5; D gene unclear. The CDR3 totals 15 residues. From germline, CDR1 is SGHTA and CDR2 FQGNSA. V was pared by 2 bases and J by 2 bases, with 12 bases between. The CDR3 nucleotides are TGTGCCAGCAGCTTATTACCCCAAGAACAAGAGACCCAGTACTTC. It encodes CASSLLPQEQETQYF. The full variable domain, its missing parts supplied by reference TRBV7-2 and TRBJ2-5, is GAGVSQSPSNKVTEKGKDVELRCDPISGHTALYWYRQSLGQGLEFLIYFQGNSAPDKSGLPSDRFSAERTGGSVSTLTIQRTQQEDSAVYLCASSLLPQEQETQYFGPGTRLLVL.

Concerning this clonotype itself: An end of the junction does not agree with germline; a read error may underlie this. V usage is TRBV5-5 and J usage is TRBJ1-4; 7 bases are a match to TRBD1. CDR1 is SGHKS, CDR2 YYEKEE, per germline (reference sequence). This CDR3 is built from 16 residues. As DNA, the CDR3 is TGTGCCGGCAGCCGATACGGACAGGTCTTTAATGAAAATCTGTTTTTT. Its protein product is CAGSRYGQVFNENLFF.

The chain combines TRBV13 with TRBJ1-1; 7 bases are shared with TRBD1. V lost 0 bases and J lost 3; bases outside the gene matches: 13. The germline CDR1 and CDR2 sequences are PRHDT and FYEKMQ (reference sequence). This CDR3 has 18 residues. The DNA of the CDR3 is TGTGCCAGCAGCTTAGGCCAGGACAGGCCTACATTGTACACTGAAGCTTTCTTT. Its translation is CASSLGQDRPTLYTEAFF. Drawing the rest from reference TRBV13 and TRBJ1-1, the complete variable domain is AAGVIQSPRHLIKEKRETATLKCYPIPRHDTVYWYQQGPGQDPQFLISFYEKMQSDKGSIPDRFSAQQFSDYHSELNMSSLELGDSALYFCASSLGQDRPTLYTEAFFGQGTRLTVV.